This TCR beta chain was documented in a study of cytomegalovirus exposure and HLA in healthy donors. 13 Jbeta primers and 60 Vbeta primers were used for the PCR. Per the study methods: In a later analysis, of roughly 73 million unique beta chains, roughly 9.9 million appeared in at least two donors. The data were produced by immunoSEQ multiplex PCR, yet TCRdb's version contains in-frame clones alone and is incomplete. That table gives V, J and clone size, and the DNA gave D and trimming. The repertoire holds about 130,000 clones, roughly 15% seen once, with less than 3.5% in the top ten. The sequenced material came from PBMCs. This sequence was found in a female donor in good health and CMV-seropositive.

Here the CDR3 reads CASSVDRPITEAFF. CDR3 nucleotides: TGCGCCAGCAGCGTAGACAGGCCTATCACTGAAGCTTTCTTT. The chain couples TRBV5-1 to TRBJ1-1; D is possibly TRBD1 (6 bases). CDR1 is SGHRS, CDR2 YFSETQ, per germline. The CDR3 covers 14 residues. V was clipped by 4 bases and J by 4 bases, with 14 bases between them.